This T cell receptor beta chain stems from a study of neurological immune-mediated disorders (dated by TCRdb to between 2017 and 2020). With respect to the entire study: Among the approximately 35 multiple sclerosis patients, 31 had relapsing-remitting MS and 3 had secondary progressive MS. Of the approximately 68 subjects in the cohort, around 15 were HAM/TSP patients, about 34 were multiple sclerosis patients, and about 20 were healthy controls. Alongside PBMC samples, the set of some 98 TCR-beta libraries contained longitudinal samples, technical triplicates, and paired CD4+ and CD8+ T-cell subsets that had been sorted. Peripheral blood TCR-beta repertoires from HTLV-I-associated myelopathy (HAM/TSP) patients, multiple sclerosis patients and healthy controls were compared by UMI-based sequencing. Overall study outcomes, separate from this receptor: Repertoires from 18 of 34 MS patients were grouped by phylogenetic analysis into a cluster of related CDR3 sequences, suggesting a possible repertoire-level signature. No association of the MS cluster with clinical or MRI features was observed, and the need for larger cohorts was stated by the authors. TCR clonal expansion was highest in HAM/TSP patients and lowest in MS patients, with MS patients falling below even healthy controls. No identical CDR3 amino acid sequences were found to be shared among expanded clones across subjects, suggesting that TCR-beta repertoires were private in all groups.

Ten or more counts support this clonotype. What antigen it recognizes has not been identified. It has no much larger one-base neighbor in the sample; base qualities were not kept. cDNA was synthesized by template-switch 5'RACE using a primer with a 10-nucleotide random unique molecular identifier that tagged each TCR transcript. Over 190 million TCR-beta sequences, covering 15-18 subjects, were produced in each sequencing run. The RNeasy kit was used to extract total RNA. The KAPA Real-time Library Amplification kit was used to amplify TCR-beta VDJ regions with primers for the TCR constant region and the 5'RACE anchor. A first PCR added sample indexes and Illumina adaptors, and a second PCR then raised library yield. The roughly 650 bp TCR product was size-selected on a 2% E-gel SizeSelection system after Ampure bead purification. Before pooling, library quality was assessed on a Bioanalyzer, concentration was determined with Qubit, and library quantification was performed with the Kapa Library Quantification kit. An Illumina HiSeq 2500 was used to sequence the libraries paired-end at 2 x 150 bp. To increase sequence diversity, roughly 24-31% phiX was spiked into each library pool. In the paper's pipeline: The quality-filtered reads were processed with the UMI-based MiGEC pipeline, whose error correction step removed more than 85% of the raw TCR sequences. VDJ genes were aligned to IMGT germline references, and each clonotype was defined by a unique CDR3 amino acid sequence together with V-J genes. Clonal expansion, Shannon diversity, and CDR3 relatedness (CalcPairwiseDistances, ClusterSamples) were evaluated with VDJtools, and phylogenetic trees were built with CLCbio workbench. Expanded clones were defined as having at least 8 unique UMIs, based on coefficient-of-variation modelling across technical triplicates. TCRdb itself trimmed the public reads at Q25 with fastp, ran MiXCR and retained productive beta chains. Each CDR3 protein appears once, grouped with its most common genes and DNA. The V and J calls were not made by the authors but by TCRdb's processing. The sample table contains about 66,000 distinct CDR3 sequences; only one count was recorded for 4.8% of them. 2.2% of the sample comes from the top ten.

Libraries from unsorted PBMCs were made from 2 million PBMCs kept in RNAlater at -80 degrees C until RNA extraction. Multiple sclerosis patients were enrolled in a US clinical protocol evaluating disease progression by magnetic resonance imaging. Peripheral blood was subjected to Ficoll-Hypaque density gradient centrifugation to isolate PBMCs, which were then cryopreserved in liquid nitrogen. According to the germline V gene (reference sequence), CDR1 reads LGHDT and CDR2 reads YNNKEL. The cysteine opens and the phenylalanine closes a CDR3 of 17 amino acids. Only CDR3 DNA is held: 51 bases, read in frame from base 1. The junction shows trimming of 2 bases on V and 4 bases on J, and the gene matches do not reach 11 bases of it.

The chain links TRBV3-1 with TRBJ2-1, and TRBD2 matches 7 of the central bases. The TCR sequence derives from a woman between 65 and 79 years old with multiple sclerosis. The sample comprised PBMCs. The CDR3 loop reads CASSQSSGEGLYNEQFF. The DNA is as follows: TGTGCCAGCAGCCAATCCAGCGGGGAGGGTTTATACAATGAGCAGTTCTTC.